A single sample is the source of the 15 T cell receptor beta chains below, sequenced in a study of cytomegalovirus exposure and HLA in healthy donors. Both 60 Vbeta primers and 13 Jbeta primers went into the PCR. Profiled with immunoSEQ multiplex PCR; TCRdb holds only in-frame clones, not every one. The repertoire has approximately 110,000 clones, about 73% of them found once; the top ten carry roughly 8.2%. Sequencing was done on a sample of PBMCs. These receptors originate from a woman aged 40 to 55 in good health and CMV-seropositive.

The chain joins TRBV7-9 to TRBJ2-7; TRBD2 aligns across 8 bases. CDR1 and CDR2 (germline): SEHNR, FQNEAQ (reference sequence). Losses at the gene ends were 5 bases for V and 2 bases for J; bases not matched to a gene: 5. This CDR3 has 14 residues. CDR3 in amino acids: CASSAPGGAYEQYF. The CDR3 DNA reads as TGTGCCAGCAGCGCCCCCGGGGGGGCCTACGAGCAGTACTTC.

This chain uses TRBV7-2 with TRBJ2-5; tentative D call: TRBD2 (5 bases). Germline lookup yields CDR1 SGHTA and CDR2 FQGNSA. The V gene lost 5 bases and the J gene lost 3 bases, with 13 bases spanning the gap. The CDR3 runs to 14 residues. CDR3 bases: TGTGCCAGCAGCCCTCGGTTCGGGGAAGAGACCCAGTACTTC. As protein: CASSPRFGEETQYF.

The genes are TRBV6-6 and TRBJ1-1; TRBD1 aligns across 8 bases. This CDR3 comprises 14 residues. Germline V gene data show CDR1 as MNHNY and CDR2 as SVGAGI (reference sequence). The J segment lost 0 bases and the V segment lost 6 bases, leaving 3 bases of the junction unmatched. The CDR3 region is CASSQDRVNTEAFF. The CDR3 nucleotides are TGTGCCAGCAGCCAGGACAGGGTGAACACTGAAGCTTTCTTT.

CDR3 sequence: CASSVTTGADSPLHF. Here the CDR3 DNA reads TGCGCCAGCAGCGTGACTACAGGGGCGGATTCACCCCTCCACTTT. V and J are TRBV5-1 and TRBJ1-6; 7 bases agree with TRBD1. V shed 4 bases, J shed 8 bases, and the junction held 9 bases outside the gene matches. The germline V gene encodes CDR1 SGHRS and CDR2 YFSETQ. The CDR3 has 15 residues.

CDR3 amino acids: CASSSGTARYEQYF. The CDR3, as DNA: TGTGCCAGCAGCTCCGGGACAGCGCGCTACGAGCAGTACTTC. The rearrangement links TRBV7-9 to TRBJ2-7, with TRBD1 matching 7 bases. In germline, CDR1 is SEHNR, CDR2 FQNEAQ (reference sequence). V lost 4 bases to trimming and J lost 3 bases; unmatched junction nucleotides: 6. CDR3 length: 14 amino acids.

The chain employs TRBV29-1 and TRBJ2-5, with TRBD1 as a possible D gene (6 bases). In germline, CDR1 is SQVTM, CDR2 ANQGSEA. The CDR3 covers 12 residues. V shed 6 bases and J shed 5 bases, with 13 bases lying between them. This CDR3 reads CSVYRVEETQYF. In DNA, the CDR3 is TGCAGCGTGTACAGGGTCGAGGAGACCCAGTACTTC.

The CDR3 sequence is CASSLRIALDGTYWGNEQFF. CDR3 in DNA: TGCGCCAGCAGCCTACGTATTGCCCTTGACGGGACTTATTGGGGCAATGAGCAGTTCTTC. The rearrangement uses TRBV4-3 and TRBJ2-1; TRBD2 might be the D (6 bases). This CDR3 is built from 20 residues. CDR1 LGHNA and CDR2 YSLEER come from the germline V gene. Trimming took 4 bases from V and 6 from J, leaving 31 bases between them.

In its sample, this clone was seen a few times. The chain carries TRBV11-2 and TRBJ1-1; the D is unclear. With 4 bases removed from V and 1 base from J, the gap between germline ends came to 16 bases. CDR1 is SGHAT and CDR2 is FQNNGV in the germline V gene. CDR3 length: 16 amino acids. CDR3 in DNA: TGTGCCAGCAGCTCAAGTCGACTAAACTCGAACACTGAAGCTTTCTTT. This gives the protein CASSSSRLNSNTEAFF.

Only a few counts were recorded for this clone. The chain joins TRBV4-2 to TRBJ2-5; TRBD1 might be the D (6 bases). This CDR3 has 15 residues. Germline V gene sequence: CDR1 LGHNA, CDR2 YNFKEQ. Between the trimmed V and J ends, which lost 2 bases and 4 bases, there was a span of 14 bases. For the CDR3, the DNA is TGTGCCAGCAGCCAAAAACAGGGAAGTCGAGAGACCCAGTACTTC. Amino acid sequence: CASSQKQGSRETQYF.

The rearrangement uses TRBV7-2 and TRBJ1-6; TRBD1 is a possible D gene (5 bases). The CDR3 extends over 16 amino acids. Germline values: CDR1 SGHTA, CDR2 FQGNSA. The V gene lost 5 bases and the J gene lost 4 bases, with 15 bases spanning the gap. Here the CDR3 reads CASSTGGNPYNSPLHF. In nucleotides, the CDR3 is TGTGCCAGCAGCACGGGGGGGAACCCTTATAATTCACCCCTCCACTTT.

The chain uses TRBV4-2 and TRBJ2-7; 10 bases match TRBD1. Germline assignment: CDR1 LGHNA and CDR2 YNFKEQ. The CDR3 length is 15 residues. J lost 3 bases, V lost 5 bases, and 7 bases had no gene match. For the CDR3, the DNA is TGTGCCAGCAGCGGCCCGGGACAGGGGATCTACGAGCAGTACTTC. Its protein is CASSGPGQGIYEQYF.

The CDR3 protein is CASRLTPFEKLFF. The CDR3 DNA reads as TGTGCCAGCAGACTTACGCCCTTTGAAAAACTGTTTTTT. The V call is TRBV6-5, the J call TRBJ1-4; D uncertain. The length of the CDR3 is 13 residues. Trimming removed 6 bases at V and 7 bases at J, with 12 bases between. From germline, CDR1 is MNHEY and CDR2 SVGAGI.

This clone was counted a few times. The chain links TRBV5-4 to TRBJ2-7, with 8 bases identical to TRBD1. The V and J ends lost 4 bases and 0 bases, in that order; junction bases with no gene match: 15. The CDR3 has 18 amino acids. Germline lookup yields CDR1 SGHNT and CDR2 YYREEE (reference sequence). This CDR3 is CASSDDRGTQPSSYEQYF. The CDR3 coding sequence is TGTGCCAGCAGCGATGACAGGGGAACGCAACCGAGCTCCTACGAGCAGTACTTC.

The table lists this clone with a count of one. The chain combines TRBV7-2 with TRBJ2-2; D is ambiguous. The germline V and J ends were trimmed by 0 bases and 0 bases, with 5 bases remaining between them. The CDR3 is made up of 15 amino acids. Germline values: CDR1 SGHTA, CDR2 FQGNSA. The CDR3 coding sequence is TGTGCCAGCAGCTTAGCGTCCACGAACACCGGGGAGCTGTTTTTT. It codes for CASSLASTNTGELFF.

J is TRBJ1-1 and V is TRBV6-1; weak D call: TRBD1 (5 bases). The CDR3 covers 14 residues. The germline V and J ends were trimmed by 3 bases and 0 bases, with 8 bases remaining between them. In germline, CDR1 is MNHNS, CDR2 SASEGT. CDR3 coding DNA: TGTGCCAGCAGTGAGCCAGGGATGAACACTGAAGCTTTCTTT. Translation: CASSEPGMNTEAFF.